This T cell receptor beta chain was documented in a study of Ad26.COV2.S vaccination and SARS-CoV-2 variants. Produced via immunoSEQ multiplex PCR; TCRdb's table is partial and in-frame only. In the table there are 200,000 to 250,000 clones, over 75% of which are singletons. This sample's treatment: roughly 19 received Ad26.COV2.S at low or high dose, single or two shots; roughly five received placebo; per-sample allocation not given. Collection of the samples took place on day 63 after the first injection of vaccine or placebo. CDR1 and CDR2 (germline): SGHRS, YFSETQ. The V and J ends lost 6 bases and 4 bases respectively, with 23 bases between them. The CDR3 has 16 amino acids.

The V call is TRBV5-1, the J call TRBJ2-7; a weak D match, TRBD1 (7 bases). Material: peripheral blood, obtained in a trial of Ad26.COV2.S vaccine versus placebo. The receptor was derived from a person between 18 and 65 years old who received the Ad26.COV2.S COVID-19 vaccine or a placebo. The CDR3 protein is CASTQGGPGFMYEQYF. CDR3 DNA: TGCGCCAGCACCCAGGGGGGCCCGGGTTTTATGTACGAGCAGTACTTC. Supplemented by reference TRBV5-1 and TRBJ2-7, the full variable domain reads KAGVTQTPRYLIKTRGQQVTLSCSPISGHRSVSWYQQTPGQGLQFLFEYFSETQRNKGNFPGRFSGRQFSNSRSEMNVSTLELGDSALYLCASTQGGPGFMYEQYFGPGTRLTVT.